This T cell receptor beta chain derives from a study of cytotoxic CD8 clonotypes in ibrutinib-treated CLL. The CDR3 is 14 residues long. The germline V gene has CDR1 SSHAT and CDR2 FNYEAQ (reference sequence). Points on this clone: The junction and the germline gene differ at one end; a read error may be behind it.

TCRdb's table, derived via immunoSEQ multiplex PCR, lists solely in-frame clones and lacks some. Of nearly 100,000 clones in the sample, around 73% were seen once. This sequence joins TRBV7-7 and TRBJ2-1; 12 bases map to TRBD1. The sample consisted of PBMCs, taken after 12 months of ibrutinib treatment. The TCR comes from a human donor with chronic lymphocytic leukemia. In DNA form, the CDR3 reads TGTGCTAGCAGTACGGGACAGGGGGCCTATGAGCAGTTCTTC. It yields the protein CASSTGQGAYEQFF.